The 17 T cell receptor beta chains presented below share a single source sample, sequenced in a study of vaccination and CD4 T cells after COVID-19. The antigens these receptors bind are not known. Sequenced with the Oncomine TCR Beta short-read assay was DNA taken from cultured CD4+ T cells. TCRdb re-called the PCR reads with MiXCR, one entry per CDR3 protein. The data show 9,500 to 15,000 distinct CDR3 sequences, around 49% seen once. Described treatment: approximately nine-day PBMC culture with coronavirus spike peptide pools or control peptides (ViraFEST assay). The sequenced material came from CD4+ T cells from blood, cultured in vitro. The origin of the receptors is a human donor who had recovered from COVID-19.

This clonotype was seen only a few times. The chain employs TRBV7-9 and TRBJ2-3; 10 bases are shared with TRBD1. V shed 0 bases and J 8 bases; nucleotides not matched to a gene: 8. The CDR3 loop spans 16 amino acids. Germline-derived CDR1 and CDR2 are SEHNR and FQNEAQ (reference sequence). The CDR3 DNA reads TGTGCCAGCAGCTTAGCGTGGGACAGGGGATCGGGTACGCAGTATTTT. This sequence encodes CASSLAWDRGSGTQYF.

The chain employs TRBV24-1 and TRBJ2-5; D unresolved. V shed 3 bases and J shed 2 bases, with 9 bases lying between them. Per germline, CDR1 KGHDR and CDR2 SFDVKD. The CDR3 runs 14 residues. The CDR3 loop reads CATSDGVLQETQYF. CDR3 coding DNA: TGTGCCACCAGTGATGGTGTACTTCAAGAGACCCAGTACTTC.

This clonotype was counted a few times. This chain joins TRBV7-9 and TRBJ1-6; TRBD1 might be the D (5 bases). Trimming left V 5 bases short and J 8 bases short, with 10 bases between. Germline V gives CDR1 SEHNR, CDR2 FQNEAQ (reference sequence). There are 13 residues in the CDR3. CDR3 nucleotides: TGTGCCAGCAGCGGGGGACCCTATTCACCCCTCCACTTT. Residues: CASSGGPYSPLHF.

Here the CDR3 DNA reads TGCAGTGCCAGGGCCAGCGGGGGTACAACTAAGCAGTTCTTC. It codes for CSARASGGTTKQFF. The J gene is TRBJ2-1, the V gene TRBV20-1, with 8 bases aligning to TRBD2. The CDR3 length is 14 residues. The J segment lost 11 bases and the V segment lost 6 bases, leaving 15 bases of the junction unmatched. CDR1 is DFQATT and CDR2 is SNEGSKA in the germline V gene (reference sequence).

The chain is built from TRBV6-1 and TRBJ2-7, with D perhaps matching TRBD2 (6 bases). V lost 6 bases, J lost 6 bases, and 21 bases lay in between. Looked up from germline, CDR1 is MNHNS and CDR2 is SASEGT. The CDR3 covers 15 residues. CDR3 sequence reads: CASRWQEEGLGEQYF. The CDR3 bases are TGTGCCAGCAGGTGGCAGGAGGAGGGATTAGGCGAGCAGTACTTC.

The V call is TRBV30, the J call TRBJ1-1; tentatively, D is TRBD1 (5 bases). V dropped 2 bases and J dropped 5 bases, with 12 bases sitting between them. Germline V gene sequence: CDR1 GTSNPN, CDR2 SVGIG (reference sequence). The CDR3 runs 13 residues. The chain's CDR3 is CAWSLSGRTEAFF. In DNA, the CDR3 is TGTGCCTGGAGTCTGTCAGGGAGGACTGAAGCTTTCTTT.

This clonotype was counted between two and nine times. The CDR3 nucleotides read TGCAGTGCTCAAGGACAGTCTGGGGGCTCTGGGGCCAACGTCCTGACTTTC. Translated, it gives CSAQGQSGGSGANVLTF. V and J are TRBV20-1 and TRBJ2-6, with a possible D match to TRBD1 (6 bases). The CDR3 totals 17 residues. V lost 5 bases and J 0 bases, leaving 17 bases between the germline ends. Germline CDR1 and CDR2: DFQATT and SNEGSKA (reference sequence).

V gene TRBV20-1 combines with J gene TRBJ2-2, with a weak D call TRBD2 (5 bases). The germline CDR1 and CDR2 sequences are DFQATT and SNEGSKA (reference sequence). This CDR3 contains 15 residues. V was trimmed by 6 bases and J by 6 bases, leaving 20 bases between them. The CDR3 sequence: CSAEVSYIGPGELFF. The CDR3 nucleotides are TGCAGTGCGGAGGTCAGCTACATTGGTCCCGGGGAGCTGTTTTTT.

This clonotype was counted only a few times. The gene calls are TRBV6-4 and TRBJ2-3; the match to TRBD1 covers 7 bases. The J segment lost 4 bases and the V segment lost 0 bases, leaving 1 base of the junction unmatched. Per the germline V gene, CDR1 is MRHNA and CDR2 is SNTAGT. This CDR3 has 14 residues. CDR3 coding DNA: TGTGCCAGCAGTGACTCGACAGGGCCAGATACGCAGTATTTT. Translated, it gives CASSDSTGPDTQYF.

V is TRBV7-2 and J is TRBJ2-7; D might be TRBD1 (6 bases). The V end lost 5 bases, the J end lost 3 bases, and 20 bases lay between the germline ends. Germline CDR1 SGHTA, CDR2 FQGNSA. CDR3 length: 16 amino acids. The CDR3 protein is CASSVQKTGWGYEQYF. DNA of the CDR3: TGTGCCAGCAGCGTTCAAAAGACAGGTTGGGGCTACGAGCAGTACTTC.

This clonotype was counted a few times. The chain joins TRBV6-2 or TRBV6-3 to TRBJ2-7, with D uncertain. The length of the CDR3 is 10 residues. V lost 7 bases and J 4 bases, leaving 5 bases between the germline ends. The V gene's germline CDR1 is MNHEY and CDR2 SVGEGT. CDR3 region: CASIGYEQYF. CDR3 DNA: TGTGCCAGCATTGGGTACGAGCAGTACTTC.

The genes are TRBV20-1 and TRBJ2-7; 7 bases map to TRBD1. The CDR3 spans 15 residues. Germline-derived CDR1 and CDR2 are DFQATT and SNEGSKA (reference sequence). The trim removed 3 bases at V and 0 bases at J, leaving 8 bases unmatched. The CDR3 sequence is CSASTGQEISYEQYF. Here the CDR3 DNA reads TGCAGTGCTAGTACCGGACAGGAAATCTCCTACGAGCAGTACTTC.

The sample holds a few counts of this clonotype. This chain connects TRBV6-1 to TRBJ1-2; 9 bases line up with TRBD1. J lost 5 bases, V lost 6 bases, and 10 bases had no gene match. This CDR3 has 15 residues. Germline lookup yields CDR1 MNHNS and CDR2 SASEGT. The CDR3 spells CASRETGGVGYGYTF. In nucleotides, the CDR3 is TGTGCCAGCAGAGAAACAGGGGGCGTCGGTTATGGCTACACCTTC.

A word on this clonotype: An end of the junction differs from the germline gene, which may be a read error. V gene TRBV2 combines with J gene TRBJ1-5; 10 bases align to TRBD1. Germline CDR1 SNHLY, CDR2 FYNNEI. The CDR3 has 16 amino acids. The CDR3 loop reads CASSEDRGRPRQPQHF. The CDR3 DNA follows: TGTGCCAGCAGCGAAGACAGGGGGCGACCGCGTCAGCCCCAGCATTTT.

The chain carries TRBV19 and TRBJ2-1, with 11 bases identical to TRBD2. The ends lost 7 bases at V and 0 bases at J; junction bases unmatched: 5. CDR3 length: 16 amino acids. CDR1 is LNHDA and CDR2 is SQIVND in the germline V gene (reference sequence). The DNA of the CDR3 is TGTGCCAGTAAGGGACTAGCGGTCAGCTCCTACAATGAGCAGTTCTTC. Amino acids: CASKGLAVSSYNEQFF.

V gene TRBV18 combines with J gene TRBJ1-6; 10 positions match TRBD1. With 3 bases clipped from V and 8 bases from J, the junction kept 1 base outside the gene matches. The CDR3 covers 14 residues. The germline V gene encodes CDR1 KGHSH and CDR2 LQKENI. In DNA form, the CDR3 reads TGTGCCAGCTCACCGACAGGGGGCGATTCACCCCTCCACTTT. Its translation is CASSPTGGDSPLHF.

CDR3 nucleotide sequence: TGTGCCAGCAGCTTAACAGGGCGTGGGACCCAGTACTTC. Amino acid sequence: CASSLTGRGTQYF. The V gene is TRBV7-3, the J gene TRBJ2-5; D remains ambiguous. Germline CDR1 SGHTA, CDR2 FQGTGA. There are 13 residues in the CDR3. V lost 0 bases and J 7 bases, leaving 9 bases between the germline ends. Complete variable domain (other parts from reference TRBV7-3 and TRBJ2-5): GAGVSQTPSNKVTEKGKYVELRCDPISGHTALYWYRQSLGQGPEFLIYFQGTGAADDSGLPNDRFFAVRPEGSVSTLKIQRTERGDSAVYLCASSLTGRGTQYFGPGTRLLVL.